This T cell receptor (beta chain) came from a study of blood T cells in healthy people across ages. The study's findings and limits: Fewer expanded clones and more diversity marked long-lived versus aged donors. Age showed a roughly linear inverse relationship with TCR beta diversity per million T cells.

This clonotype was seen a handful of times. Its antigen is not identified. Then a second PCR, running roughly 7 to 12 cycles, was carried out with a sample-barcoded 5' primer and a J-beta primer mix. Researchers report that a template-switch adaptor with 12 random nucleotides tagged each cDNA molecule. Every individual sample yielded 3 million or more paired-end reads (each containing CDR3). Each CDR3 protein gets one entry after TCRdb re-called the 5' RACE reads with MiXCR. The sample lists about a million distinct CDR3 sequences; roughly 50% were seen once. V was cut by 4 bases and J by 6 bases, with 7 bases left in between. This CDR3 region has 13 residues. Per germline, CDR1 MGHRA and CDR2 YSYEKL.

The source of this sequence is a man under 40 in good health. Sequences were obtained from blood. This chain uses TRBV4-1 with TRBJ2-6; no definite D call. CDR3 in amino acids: CASSPPAANVLTF. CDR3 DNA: TGCGCCAGCAGCCCACCTGCGGCCAACGTCCTGACTTTC.